This T cell receptor beta chain was sequenced in a study of technical replicates of blood from several donors. A single count supports this clone. This table comes from immunoSEQ multiplex PCR, and its TCRdb copy is limited to in-frame clones, with some not included. The table records about 76,000 clones, about 91% of them present only once. Sequenced sample: T cells isolated from PBMCs. The sequence was obtained from a human donor in good health.

CDR3 amino acids: CASSYTISHTDTQYF. The CDR3 DNA is TGTGCCAGCAGTTATACAATCTCTCACACAGATACGCAGTATTTT. The chain is built from TRBV6-5 and TRBJ2-3; D gene unclear. Looked up from germline, CDR1 is MNHEY and CDR2 is SVGAGI. The CDR3 is made up of 15 amino acids. V gave up 3 bases and J gave up 2 bases, with 12 bases separating them.